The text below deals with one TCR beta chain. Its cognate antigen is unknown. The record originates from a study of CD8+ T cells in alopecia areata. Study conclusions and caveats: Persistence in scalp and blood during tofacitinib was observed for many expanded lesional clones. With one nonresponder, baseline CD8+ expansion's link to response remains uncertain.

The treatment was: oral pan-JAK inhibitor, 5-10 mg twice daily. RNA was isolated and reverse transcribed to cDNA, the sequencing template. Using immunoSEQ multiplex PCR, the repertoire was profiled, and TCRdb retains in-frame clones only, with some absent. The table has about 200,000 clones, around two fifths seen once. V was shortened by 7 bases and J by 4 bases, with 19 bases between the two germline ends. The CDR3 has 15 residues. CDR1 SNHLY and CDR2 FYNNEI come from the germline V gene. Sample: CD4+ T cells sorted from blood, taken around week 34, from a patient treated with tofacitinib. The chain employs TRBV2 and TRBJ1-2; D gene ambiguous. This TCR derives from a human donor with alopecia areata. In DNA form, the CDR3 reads TGTGCCAGCACCTGGGAATTCCCAACCCGCTATGGCTACACCTTC. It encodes CASTWEFPTRYGYTF.